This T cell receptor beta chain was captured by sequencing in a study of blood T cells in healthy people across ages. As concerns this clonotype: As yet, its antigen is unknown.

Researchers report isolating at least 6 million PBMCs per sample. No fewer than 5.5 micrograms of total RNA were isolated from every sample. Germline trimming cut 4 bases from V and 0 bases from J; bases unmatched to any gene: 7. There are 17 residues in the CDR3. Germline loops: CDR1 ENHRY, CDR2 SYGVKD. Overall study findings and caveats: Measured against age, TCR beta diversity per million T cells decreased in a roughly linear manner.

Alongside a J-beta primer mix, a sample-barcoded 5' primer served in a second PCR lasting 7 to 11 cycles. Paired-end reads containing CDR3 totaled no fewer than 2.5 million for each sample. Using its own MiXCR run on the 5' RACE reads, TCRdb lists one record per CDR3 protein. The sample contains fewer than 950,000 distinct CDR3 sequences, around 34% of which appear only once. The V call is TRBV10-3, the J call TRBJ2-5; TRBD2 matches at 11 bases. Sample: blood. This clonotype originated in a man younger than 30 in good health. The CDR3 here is CAISALAGGPNQETQYF. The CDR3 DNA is TGTGCCATCAGTGCTCTAGCGGGGGGCCCCAACCAAGAGACCCAGTACTTC.